This T cell receptor beta chain appears in the sequencing data of a study of OX40 agonist ivuxolimab in advanced cancers. Background for the entire study: Ivuxolimab was a fully human IgG2 agonistic monoclonal antibody targeting the costimulatory receptor OX40 (CD134). Intravenous ivuxolimab was administered to patients every 2 weeks at six dose levels: 0.01, 0.1, 0.3, 1.5, 3 and 10 mg/kg. Of the approximately 50 dose-escalation patients, hepatocellular carcinoma was present in some 19, melanoma in about 15, renal cell carcinoma in 9 and head and neck cancer in 9. A male proportion of about 79% and a mean age of approximately 55 years, ranging from 23 to 79, were recorded for the dose-escalation cohort. Prior anti-PD-1, anti-PD-L1 or anti-CTLA-4 therapy was permitted, and checkpoint inhibitors had been received by less than 45% of dose-escalation patients. Partial responses occurred in three dose-escalation patients: two with cutaneous melanoma and one with hepatocellular carcinoma. Peripheral TCRbeta sequencing was intended to test whether TCR sequence diversity was altered and clonal T-cell expansion was caused by ivuxolimab. The paper covers the monotherapy dose-escalation part of the phase I ivuxolimab trial, which included N = 52 patients.

Summary of the overall study and its limitations: After ivuxolimab, more expanded clones were found on average in CD8+ T cells than in CD4+ T cells. At doses of 0.1 to 3.0 mg/kg, clonal expansion of both CD4+ and CD8+ blood T cells was observed from baseline to week 6. The antigen specificity of the peripheral T cells that underwent clonal expansion was not determined. Low levels of normalized T-cell clonal expansion were also shown by some nonresponding patients. In partial responders in the 0.1-3.0 mg/kg groups, normalized peripheral clonal expansion was found to be among the lowest, especially among CD8+ T cells.

Patients with a history of autoimmune disease or receiving systemic immunosuppression were excluded from the trial. In every dose cohort, peripheral blood was drawn for TCR sequencing at baseline, cycle 4 day 1, and cycle 7 day 1. The samples were drawn from a first-in-human, open-label, multicenter phase I dose-escalation trial of ivuxolimab. Adults with locally advanced or metastatic melanoma, renal cell, hepatocellular, or head and neck squamous cell carcinoma were enrolled in the trial. Before TCR sequencing, CD4+ and CD8+ T cells were separately sorted from peripheral blood. The CDR3 runs 16 amino acids, cysteine and phenylalanine included. Just the 48-base CDR3 DNA is kept, in frame starting at base 1. V and J lose 0 bases and 0 bases, and a span of 9 bases separates them. In the germline V gene, CDR1 corresponds to SGHRS and CDR2 to YFSETQ. Genomic DNA was isolated from the sorted cells so that the TCRbeta CDR3 region could be sequenced. The immunoSEQ Assay was used to sequence the TCRbeta CDR3 regions. The source is immuneACCESS, and TCRdb retained only in-frame sequences with V and J called. Part of the clones is not carried over; for the studies checked, unresolved V genes explain less than half of this, and the remainder is unexplained. The sample table records under 95,000 clones; around 90% of these occur just once. The ten top clones hold roughly 8.9% of the sample.

In the case of this clone: What antigen it recognizes has not been identified. The sample holds no much larger clone one base away, and base qualities are not on file. Additional DNA sequences in this sample encode the identical CDR3.

The chain is encoded by TRBV5-1 joined to TRBJ2-2; TRBD1 is a weak D gene call, 5 bases matching. This specimen was CD4+ or CD8+ T cells sorted from blood, taken in a trial of the OX40 agonist ivuxolimab. The TCR comes from an adult with an advanced solid tumor such as melanoma, head and neck, liver or kidney cancer. Read as DNA, the sequence is TGCGCCAGCAGCTTGGAGGGGAAAACGAACACCGGGGAGCTGTTTTTT. Its product reads: CASSLEGKTNTGELFF.